This note documents a single T cell receptor (beta chain) sequence. In the original processing: Scientists estimated how many nucleated cells there were by amplifying reference gene primers. Here immunoSEQ multiplex PCR was the method, and the copy in TCRdb shows in-frame clones only, minus some. That table furnishes V, J and clone size, whereas the DNA furnished D and trimming. The sample records around 230,000 clones, approximately 86% being singletons. The record originates from a study of blood T cell repertoires in COVID-19. In the study overall: From the United States, Italy and Spain came samples of acute and convalescent COVID-19. PBMCs, B-cell-depleted T cells, or T cells were the source of the cDNA or gDNA that made up the material.

Sequenced sample: peripheral blood. This sequence originates from a man aged 60-69 years who had recovered from COVID-19.

CDR3 loop: CASSIGSASGSDTQYF. CDR3 coding DNA: TGCGCCAGCAGCATAGGGTCAGCGTCGGGGTCAGATACGCAGTATTTT. This chain uses TRBV5-1 with TRBJ2-3, with D maybe TRBD2 (5 bases). V was pared by 4 bases and J by 4 bases, with 19 bases between. CDR1 and CDR2 (germline): SGHRS, YFSETQ. The CDR3 has 16 amino acids.